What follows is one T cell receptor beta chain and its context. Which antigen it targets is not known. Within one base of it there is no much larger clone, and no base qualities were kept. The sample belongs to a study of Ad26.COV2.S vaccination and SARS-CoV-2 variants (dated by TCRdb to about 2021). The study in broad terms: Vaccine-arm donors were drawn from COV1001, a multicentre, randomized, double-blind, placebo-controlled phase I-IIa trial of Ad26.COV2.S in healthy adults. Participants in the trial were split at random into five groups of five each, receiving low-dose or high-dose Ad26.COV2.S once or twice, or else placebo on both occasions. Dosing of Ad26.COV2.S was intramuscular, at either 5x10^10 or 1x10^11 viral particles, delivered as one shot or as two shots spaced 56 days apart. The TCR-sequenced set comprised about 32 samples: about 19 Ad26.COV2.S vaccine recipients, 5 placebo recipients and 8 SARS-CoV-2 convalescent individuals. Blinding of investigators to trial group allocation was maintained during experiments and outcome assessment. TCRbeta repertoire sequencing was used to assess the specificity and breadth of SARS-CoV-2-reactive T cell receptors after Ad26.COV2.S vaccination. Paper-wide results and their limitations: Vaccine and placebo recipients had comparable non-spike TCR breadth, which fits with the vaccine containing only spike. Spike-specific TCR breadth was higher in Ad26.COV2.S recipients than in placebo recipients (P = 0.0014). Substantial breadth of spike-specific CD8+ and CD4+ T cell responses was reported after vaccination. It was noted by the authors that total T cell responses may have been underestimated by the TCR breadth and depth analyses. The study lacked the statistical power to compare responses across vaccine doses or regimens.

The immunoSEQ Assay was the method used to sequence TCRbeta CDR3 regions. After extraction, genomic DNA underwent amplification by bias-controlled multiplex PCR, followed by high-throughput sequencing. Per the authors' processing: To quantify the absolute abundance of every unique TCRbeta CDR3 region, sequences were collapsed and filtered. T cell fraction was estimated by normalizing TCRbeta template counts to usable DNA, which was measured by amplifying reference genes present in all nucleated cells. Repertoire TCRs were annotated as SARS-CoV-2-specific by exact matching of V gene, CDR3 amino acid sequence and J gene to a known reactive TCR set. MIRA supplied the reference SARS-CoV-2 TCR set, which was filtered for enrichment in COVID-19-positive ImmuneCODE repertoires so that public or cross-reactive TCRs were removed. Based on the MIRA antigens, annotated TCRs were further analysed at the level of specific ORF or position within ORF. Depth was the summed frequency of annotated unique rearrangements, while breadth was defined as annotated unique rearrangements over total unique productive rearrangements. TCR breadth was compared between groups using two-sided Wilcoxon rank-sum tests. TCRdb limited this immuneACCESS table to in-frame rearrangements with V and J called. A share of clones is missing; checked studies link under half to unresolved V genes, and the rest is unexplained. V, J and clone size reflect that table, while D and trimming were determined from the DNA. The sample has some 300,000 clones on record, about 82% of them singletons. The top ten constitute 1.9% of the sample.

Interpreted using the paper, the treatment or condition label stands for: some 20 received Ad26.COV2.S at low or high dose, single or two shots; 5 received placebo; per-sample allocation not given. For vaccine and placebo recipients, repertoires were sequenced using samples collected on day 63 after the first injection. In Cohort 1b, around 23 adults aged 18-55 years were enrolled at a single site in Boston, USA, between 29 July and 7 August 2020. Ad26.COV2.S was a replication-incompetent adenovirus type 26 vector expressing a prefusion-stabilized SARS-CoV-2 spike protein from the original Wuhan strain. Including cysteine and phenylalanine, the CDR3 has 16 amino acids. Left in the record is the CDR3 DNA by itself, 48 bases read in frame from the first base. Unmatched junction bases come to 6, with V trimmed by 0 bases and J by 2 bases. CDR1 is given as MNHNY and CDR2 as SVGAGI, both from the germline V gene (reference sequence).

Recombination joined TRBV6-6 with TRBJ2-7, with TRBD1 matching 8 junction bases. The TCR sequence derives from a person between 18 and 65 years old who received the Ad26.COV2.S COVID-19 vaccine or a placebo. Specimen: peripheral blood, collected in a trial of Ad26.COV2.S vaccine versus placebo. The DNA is TGTGCCAGCAGTTACTCGGCCGGGACAGGTCCCTACGAGCAGTACTTC. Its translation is CASSYSAGTGPYEQYF.